This T cell receptor beta chain was captured in a study of cytomegalovirus exposure and HLA in healthy donors. CDR3 length equals 14 residues. Germline V gene data show CDR1 as SQVTM and CDR2 as ANQGSEA. The V and J ends lost 3 bases and 1 base, in that order; junction bases with no gene match: 2. The PCR ran on 60 Vbeta and 13 Jbeta primers. The repertoire was sequenced with immunoSEQ multiplex PCR; TCRdb's copy has only in-frame clones and lacks some. The sample shows 50,000 to 60,000 clones, and around 3.7% sits with its ten largest clones. The genes are TRBV29-1 and TRBJ2-1; 8 nucleotides align to TRBD1. This clonotype originated in a male donor in good health and CMV-seronegative. The source material was PBMCs. The CDR3 region has the DNA TGCAGCGTTGACGACAGGGGATCCTACAATGAGCAGTTCTTC. It is translated as CSVDDRGSYNEQFF.